The next 30 T cell receptor beta chains were all read from a single sample in a study of human T cells and chemical hapten exposure. Extraction of total RNA was performed on unfractionated whole blood. MiXCR, applied by TCRdb to the 5' RACE reads, yields one record per CDR3 protein. The sample holds about 140,000 distinct CDR3 sequences, around 4.4% seen once. The receptor source for this set is a female donor in good health.

This clonotype was counted many times. The chain is built from TRBV27 and TRBJ2-1, with D unclear. The V and J ends lost 0 bases and 0 bases respectively, with 6 bases between them. CDR1 and CDR2 from the germline V gene are MNHEY and SMNVEV (reference sequence). The CDR3 has 15 amino acids. In DNA, the CDR3 is TGTGCCAGCAGTTTATCGCCTAGCTCCTACAATGAGCAGTTCTTC. It is translated as CASSLSPSSYNEQFF.

This clonotype has a handful of counts. V usage is TRBV20-1 and J usage is TRBJ2-5; D remains ambiguous. V was clipped by 5 bases and J by 1 base, with 8 bases between them. The CDR3 is 12 amino acids. Looked up from germline, CDR1 is DFQATT and CDR2 is SNEGSKA (reference sequence). In DNA form, the CDR3 reads TGCAGTGCTTGGAAATCCCAAGAGACCCAGTACTTC. This translates into CSAWKSQETQYF.

This clonotype was observed many times. V and J are TRBV12-3 or TRBV12-4 and TRBJ1-6; 11 bases line up with TRBD1. The V segment lost 5 bases and the J segment 6 bases; nucleotides outside the gene matches: 6. The CDR3 covers 16 residues. The CDR3: CASSRGTGGSNSPLHF. The CDR3 DNA is TGTGCCAGCAGTCGCGGGACAGGGGGTTCTAATTCACCCCTCCACTTT.

The V call is TRBV20-1, the J call TRBJ1-5; D not certain. Trimming removed 0 bases from V and 1 base from J, with 19 bases in between. This CDR3 has 18 residues. Germline-derived CDR1 and CDR2 are DFQATT and SNEGSKA (reference sequence). The chain's CDR3 is CSARDRLGATWSNQPQHF. CDR3 coding DNA: TGCAGTGCTAGAGATCGTTTGGGAGCCACGTGGAGCAATCAGCCCCAGCATTTT.

This clonotype was observed at least ten times. The genes are TRBV7-2 and TRBJ1-2; TRBD1 aligns across 8 bases. V shed 2 bases and J 4 bases; nucleotides not matched to a gene: 3. The CDR3 length is 14 residues. Germline values: CDR1 SGHTA, CDR2 FQGNSA. The CDR3 protein is CASSLLTGVYGYTF. CDR3 sequence (DNA): TGTGCCAGCAGCTTATTGACAGGGGTCTATGGCTACACCTTC.

This clonotype came up many times. CDR3 sequence reads: CASSQFAGGPYEQYF. CDR3 nucleotide sequence: TGTGCCAGCAGCCAATTCGCGGGGGGCCCCTACGAGCAGTACTTC. The J gene is TRBJ2-7, the V gene TRBV4-2; 8 bases fit TRBD2. Germline lookup yields CDR1 LGHNA and CDR2 YNFKEQ. V lost 2 bases to trimming and J lost 2 bases; unmatched junction nucleotides: 5. The CDR3 has 15 amino acids.

The table lists this clonotype with many counts. The chain uses TRBV9 and TRBJ2-3; 11 bases fit TRBD2. There are 16 residues in the CDR3. Trimming cost V 4 bases and J 0 bases; bases outside gene matches: 4. Germline V CDR1 and CDR2: SGDLS, YYNGEE. DNA for the CDR3: TGTGCCAGCAGCACGGGACTAGCGGCTAGCACAGATACGCAGTATTTT. As protein: CASSTGLAASTDTQYF.

This clonotype was seen ten or more times. This sequence joins TRBV7-8 and TRBJ2-3; 9 nucleotides match TRBD1. J was trimmed by 3 bases and V by 0 bases; bases with no gene match: 4. The CDR3 is 16 residues long. Germline CDR1 and CDR2: SGHVS and FQNEAQ. The DNA for the CDR3 is TGTGCCAGCAGCTTAGCGGATGACAGGGGGACAGATACGCAGTATTTT. Residues: CASSLADDRGTDTQYF.

The table lists this clonotype with many counts. V is TRBV12-3 or TRBV12-4 and J is TRBJ2-7; D is uncertain. The ends were cut back, 5 bases at V and 4 bases at J, with 9 bases in the middle. The length of the CDR3 is 12 residues. The CDR3 DNA reads as TGTGCCAGCAGTCCCTTTCTATACGAGCAGTACTTC. This gives the protein CASSPFLYEQYF.

The sample holds many counts of this clonotype. The V gene is TRBV18, the J gene TRBJ2-5; no clear D. Per the germline V gene, CDR1 is KGHSH and CDR2 is LQKENI. V was shortened by 4 bases and J by 4 bases, with 7 bases between the two germline ends. This CDR3 comprises 12 residues. The CDR3 is CASSHLVETQYF. The CDR3 coding sequence is TGTGCCAGCTCACACCTCGTAGAGACCCAGTACTTC.

As regards this clonotype: A much larger clone is a single base away; this may be a read error. In DNA, the CDR3 is TGCGCCAGCAGCCCCCCTGGGAGTGTTGTCTACACCTTC. It translates to CASSPPGSVVYTF. This chain joins TRBV4-1 and TRBJ1-2, with no clear D. Germline CDR1 MGHRA, CDR2 YSYEKL. This CDR3 contains 13 residues. V gave up 4 bases and J gave up 10 bases, with 16 bases separating them.

This clonotype was seen repeatedly, ten times or more. CDR3 in DNA: TGTGCCAGCAGTGAATATAATCAGCCCCAGCATTTT. Protein product: CASSEYNQPQHF. The J gene is TRBJ1-5, the V gene TRBV25-1, with D unclear. The CDR3 contains 12 residues. In germline, CDR1 is MGHDK, CDR2 SYGVNS. The V end was cut by 0 bases, the J end by 4 bases, with 1 base between.

This clonotype was detected only a few times. The chain couples TRBV6-2 or TRBV6-3 to TRBJ2-7; D unresolved. The V end lost 6 bases, the J end lost 1 base, and 16 bases lay between the germline ends. The CDR3 sequence is 15 residues long. Germline assignment: CDR1 MNHEY and CDR2 SVGEGT. In DNA, the CDR3 is TGTGCCAGCAGACCCTCAGTTACCCCATCCTACGAGCAGTACTTC. Translating it yields CASRPSVTPSYEQYF.

This clonotype has at least ten counts. V gene TRBV28 combines with J gene TRBJ2-3; 7 bases agree with TRBD2. The germline V gene has CDR1 MDHEN and CDR2 SYDVKM. The junction had 5 bases not matched to a gene; V was cut back by 5 bases and J by 0 bases. The length of the CDR3 is 15 residues. The CDR3 sequence is CASSLAETSTDTQYF. DNA for the CDR3: TGTGCCAGCAGTCTAGCGGAAACTAGCACAGATACGCAGTATTTT.

This clonotype came up many times. As DNA, the CDR3 is TGCGCCAGCAGCTTGGAGGGGGCGGAAAAACTGTTTTTT. Amino acids: CASSLEGAEKLFF. The chain carries TRBV5-1 and TRBJ1-4; 7 bases match TRBD1. Germline V gene lookup returns CDR1 SGHRS and CDR2 YFSETQ. Unmatched junction bases numbered 1, after V lost 0 bases and J lost 8 bases. The CDR3 spans 13 residues.

This clonotype has at least ten counts. This sequence joins TRBV14 and TRBJ2-7; 9 bases agree with TRBD2. This CDR3 region has 17 residues. Germline V gene data show CDR1 as SGHDN and CDR2 as FVKESK. Trimming cost V 4 bases and J 4 bases; bases outside gene matches: 14. The CDR3 sequence: CASSPRLRASGRYEQYF. CDR3 bases: TGTGCCAGCAGCCCGCGCCTACGGGCAAGCGGGAGGTACGAGCAGTACTTC.

This clonotype was picked up many times. The rearrangement links TRBV12-3 or TRBV12-4 to TRBJ1-1; unclear D gene. V was shortened by 0 bases and J by 1 base, with 12 bases between the two germline ends. The CDR3 is 16 amino acids. Here the CDR3 reads CASSLAPGAENTEAFF. Here the CDR3 DNA reads TGTGCCAGCAGTTTAGCGCCTGGTGCAGAGAACACTGAAGCTTTCTTT.

This clonotype has at least ten counts. The chain recombines TRBV5-1 with TRBJ2-3; D tentatively reads TRBD1 or TRBD2 (5 bases each). The germline V gene has CDR1 SGHRS and CDR2 YFSETQ. The V end was cut by 0 bases, the J end by 4 bases, with 12 bases between. The length of the CDR3 is 15 residues. Here the CDR3 DNA reads TGCGCCAGCAGCTTGGCTGGGGGTAGCGCAGATACGCAGTATTTT. It translates to CASSLAGGSADTQYF.

This clonotype was found many times. The chain recombines TRBV7-2 with TRBJ2-3; perhaps TRBD2 as D (6 bases). V dropped 4 bases and J dropped 0 bases, with 8 bases sitting between them. Germline CDR1 and CDR2: SGHTA and FQGNSA. This CDR3 contains 14 residues. In DNA form, the CDR3 reads TGTGCCAGCAGCTGGGCGGGGAGCACAGATACGCAGTATTTT. Translating it yields CASSWAGSTDTQYF.

This clonotype was observed many times. V and J are TRBV20-1 and TRBJ1-2; a weak D match, TRBD1 (5 bases). Looked up from germline, CDR1 is DFQATT and CDR2 is SNEGSKA (reference sequence). The CDR3 has 12 residues. The V and J ends lost 8 bases and 7 bases respectively, with 17 bases between them. The CDR3 sequence: CSSEEQVAGYTF. The CDR3 DNA reads TGCAGTTCGGAGGAACAGGTCGCTGGCTACACCTTC.

This clonotype occurred many times. The CDR3: CASSLVPGPYGYTF. CDR3 DNA: TGTGCCAGCAGCTTAGTGCCAGGGCCCTATGGCTACACCTTC. The chain links TRBV7-2 to TRBJ1-2, with D possibly matching TRBD1 (5 bases). CDR3 length: 14 amino acids. The germline CDR1 and CDR2 sequences are SGHTA and FQGNSA. Trimming shortened V by 1 base and J by 4 bases, and 10 bases separated the two germline ends.

This clonotype was seen at least ten times. The rearrangement joins TRBV3-1 to TRBJ2-3, with 14 bases aligning to TRBD2. The CDR3 runs to 16 residues. CDR1 and CDR2 (germline): LGHDT, YNNKEL (reference sequence). With 4 bases clipped from V and 4 bases from J, the junction kept 4 bases outside the gene matches. The CDR3 protein is CASSLGLAGGADTQYF. The DNA for the CDR3 is TGTGCCAGCAGCCTCGGACTAGCGGGGGGTGCAGATACGCAGTATTTT.

This clonotype was counted ten times or more. The chain uses TRBV7-9 and TRBJ1-1, with D unresolved. V shed 1 base and J shed 4 bases, with 4 bases lying between them. This CDR3 is built from 12 residues. CDR1 is SEHNR, CDR2 FQNEAQ, per germline (reference sequence). The chain's CDR3 is CASSLGVTEAFF. The CDR3 bases are TGTGCCAGCAGCTTAGGTGTCACTGAAGCTTTCTTT.

This clonotype was observed at least ten times. This chain joins TRBV12-2 and TRBJ1-1; the listed D gene, TRBD1, was not tested against the DNA. TRBV12-2 is given as a pseudogene. The CDR3 has 18 residues. The CDR3 sequence: CASRPKLYPTGQNTEAFF. As DNA, the CDR3 is TGTGCAAGTCGCCCCAAGTTGTATCCGACAGGGCAAAACACTGAAGCTTTCTTT.

Only a few counts were recorded for this clonotype. V and J are TRBV7-2 and TRBJ2-3, with 7 nucleotides matching TRBD2. V was pared by 6 bases and J by 0 bases, with 12 bases of the junction left unmatched. The V gene's germline CDR1 is SGHTA and CDR2 FQGNSA. The CDR3 length is 17 residues. The CDR3 DNA sequence: TGTGCCAGCAGTAAGGGACTACTAGCTGGGAGCACAGATACGCAGTATTTT. Its translation is CASSKGLLAGSTDTQYF.

The chain recombines TRBV19 with TRBJ1-6; possibly TRBD1 for D (5 bases). This CDR3 is 15 amino acids long. V was clipped by 3 bases and J by 10 bases, with 16 bases between them. Germline CDR1 is LNHDA and CDR2 is SQIVND (reference sequence). The CDR3 sequence is CASSIRHEDKSPLHF. DNA of the CDR3: TGTGCCAGTAGTATTCGGCATGAGGACAAATCACCCCTCCACTTT.

This clonotype was seen more than once but under ten times. The chain joins TRBV6-2 or TRBV6-3 to TRBJ1-2, with 8 bases lining up with TRBD1. Germline CDR1 reads MNHEY; CDR2 reads SVGEGT. This CDR3 spans 12 amino acids. The junction had 1 base not matched to a gene; V was cut back by 4 bases and J by 6 bases. The CDR3 sequence: CASSWDRNGYTF. For the CDR3, the DNA is TGTGCCAGCAGTTGGGACAGGAATGGCTACACCTTC.

In this sample, this clonotype turned up many times. The chain recombines TRBV29-1 with TRBJ1-1; 7 positions match TRBD1. Per the germline V gene, CDR1 is SQVTM and CDR2 is ANQGSEA. Losses at the gene ends were 7 bases for V and 5 bases for J; bases not matched to a gene: 7. This CDR3 comprises 12 residues. The CDR3 here is CSGNQGVTEAFF. The CDR3, as DNA: TGCAGCGGGAACCAGGGGGTTACTGAAGCTTTCTTT.

The chain recombines TRBV20-1 with TRBJ2-3; D possibly corresponds to TRBD2 (5 bases). The V end lost 6 bases, the J end lost 2 bases, and 27 bases lay between the germline ends. Germline assignment: CDR1 DFQATT and CDR2 SNEGSKA (reference sequence). This CDR3 region has 18 residues. DNA for the CDR3: TGCAGTGCACTAGGAAGTTCACCTGGATGGGTAAACACAGATACGCAGTATTTT. Translated: CSALGSSPGWVNTDTQYF.

This clonotype was counted many times. The chain joins TRBV5-1 to TRBJ2-1, with TRBD2 identical over 7 bases. The CDR3 loop spans 16 amino acids. V lost 4 bases, J lost 6 bases, and 13 bases stayed unmatched. Germline V gene lookup returns CDR1 SGHRS and CDR2 YFSETQ. DNA of the CDR3: TGCGCCAGCAGCCGTGAGGGAAGCGGGGACCGCAATGAGCAGTTCTTC. Translating gives CASSREGSGDRNEQFF.